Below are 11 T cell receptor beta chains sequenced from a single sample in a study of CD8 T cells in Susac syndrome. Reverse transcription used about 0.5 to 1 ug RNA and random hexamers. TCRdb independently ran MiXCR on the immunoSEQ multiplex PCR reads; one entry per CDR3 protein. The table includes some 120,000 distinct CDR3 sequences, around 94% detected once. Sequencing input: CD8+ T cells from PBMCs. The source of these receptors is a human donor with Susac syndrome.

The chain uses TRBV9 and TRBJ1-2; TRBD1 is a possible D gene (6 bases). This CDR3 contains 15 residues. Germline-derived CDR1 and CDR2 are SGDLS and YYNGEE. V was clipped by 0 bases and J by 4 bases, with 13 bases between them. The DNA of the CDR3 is TGTGCCAGCAGCGTAGACAGGGATCTCTTCTATGGCTACACCTTC. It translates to CASSVDRDLFYGYTF.

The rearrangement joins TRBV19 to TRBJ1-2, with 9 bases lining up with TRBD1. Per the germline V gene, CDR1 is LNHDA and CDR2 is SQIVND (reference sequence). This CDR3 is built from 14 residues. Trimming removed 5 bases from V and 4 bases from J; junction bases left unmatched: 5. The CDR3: CASSWDRESYGYTF. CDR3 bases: TGTGCCAGTAGTTGGGACAGGGAATCCTATGGCTACACCTTC.

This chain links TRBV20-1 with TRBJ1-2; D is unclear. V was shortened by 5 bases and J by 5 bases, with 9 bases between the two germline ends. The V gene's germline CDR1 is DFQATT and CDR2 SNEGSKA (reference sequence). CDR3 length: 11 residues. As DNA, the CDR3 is TGCAGTGCTTCTAGCGTTTATGGCTACACCTTC. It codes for CSASSVYGYTF.

CDR3 coding DNA: TGCAGCGTTGACCAACAGGTCCCGGAGTTATATGGCTACACCTTC. This encodes CSVDQQVPELYGYTF. The chain couples TRBV29-1 to TRBJ1-2; tentative D call: TRBD1 (5 bases). CDR3 length: 15 residues. Trimming stripped 3 bases from V and 5 bases from J, with 19 bases between. Germline V CDR1 and CDR2: SQVTM, ANQGSEA. The whole variable domain, remainder taken from reference TRBV29-1 and TRBJ1-2, is SAVISQKPSRDICQRGTSLTIQCQVDSQVTMMFWYRQQPGQSLTLIATANQGSEATYESGFVIDKFPISRPNLTFSTLTVSNMSPEDSSIYLCSVDQQVPELYGYTFGSGTRLTVV.

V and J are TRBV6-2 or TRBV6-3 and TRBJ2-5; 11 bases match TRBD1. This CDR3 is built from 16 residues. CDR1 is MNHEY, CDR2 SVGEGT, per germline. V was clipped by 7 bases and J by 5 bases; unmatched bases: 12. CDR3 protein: CASTWTGGVFMETQYF. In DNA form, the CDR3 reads TGTGCCAGCACCTGGACAGGGGGCGTTTTTATGGAGACCCAGTACTTC.

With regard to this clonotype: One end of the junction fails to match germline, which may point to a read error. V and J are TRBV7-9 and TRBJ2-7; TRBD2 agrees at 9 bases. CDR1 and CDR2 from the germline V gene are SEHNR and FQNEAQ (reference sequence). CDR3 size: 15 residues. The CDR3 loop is CASSPGTSHFYERYF. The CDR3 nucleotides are TGTGCCAGCAGCCCCGGGACTAGCCACTTCTACGAGCGGTACTTC.

This CDR3 is CSARDAGNEGSPLHF. CDR3 DNA: TGCAGTGCTAGAGATGCAGGAAATGAAGGTTCACCCCTCCACTTT. The V call is TRBV20-1, the J call TRBJ1-6; D is undetermined. The CDR3 has 15 residues. Germline V gene sequence: CDR1 DFQATT, CDR2 SNEGSKA (reference sequence). Trimming removed 0 bases at V and 9 bases at J, with 15 bases between.

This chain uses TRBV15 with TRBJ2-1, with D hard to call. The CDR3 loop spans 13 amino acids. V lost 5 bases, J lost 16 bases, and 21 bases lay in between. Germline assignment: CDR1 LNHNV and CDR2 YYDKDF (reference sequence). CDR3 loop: CATSRSSGNERFF. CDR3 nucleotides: TGTGCCACCAGCCGATCGAGTGGCAATGAGCGTTTCTTC.

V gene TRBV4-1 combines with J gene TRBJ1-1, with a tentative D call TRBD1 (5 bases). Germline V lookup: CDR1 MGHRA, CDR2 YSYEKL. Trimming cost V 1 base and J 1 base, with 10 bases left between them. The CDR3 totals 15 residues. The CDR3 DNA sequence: TGCGCCAGCAGCCAAGGATGGGGGAGGAACACTGAAGCTTTCTTT. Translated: CASSQGWGRNTEAFF.

The chain's CDR3 is CASGPTNTEAFF. The CDR3 coding sequence is TGTGCCAGCGGTCCCACAAACACTGAAGCTTTCTTT. The J gene is TRBJ1-1, the V gene TRBV27; no clear D gene. CDR1 is MNHEY and CDR2 is SMNVEV in the germline V gene (reference sequence). This CDR3 has 12 amino acids. V was cut by 8 bases and J by 2 bases, with 9 bases left in between.

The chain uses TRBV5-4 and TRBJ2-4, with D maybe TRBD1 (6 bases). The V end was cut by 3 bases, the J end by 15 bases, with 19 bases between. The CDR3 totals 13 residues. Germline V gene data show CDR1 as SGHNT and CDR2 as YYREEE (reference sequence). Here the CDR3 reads CASSSANEGVRYF. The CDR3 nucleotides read TGTGCCAGCAGCTCGGCAAACGAGGGGGTTAGGTACTTC.